This T cell receptor (beta chain) originates from a study of T cells in Graves' hyperthyroidism and ophthalmopathy. Patients with uncontrolled infections, other autoimmune diseases, pregnancy or lactation were excluded. Thyroid ultrasound, orbital computed tomography, clinical symptoms, and serum thyroxine and TRAb underpinned diagnoses. RNA transcripts served as the template for amplifying TCR beta CDR3 regions. First-round RT-PCR of the TCR CDR3 relied on the HTBI primer set. TCRdb re-derived calls from the multiplex PCR reads in MiXCR, one entry per CDR3 protein. Among under 650,000 distinct CDR3 sequences, 15% to 20% were seen once, and the ten largest hold over 3.5%. This CDR3 has 14 amino acids. V gave up 8 bases and J gave up 3 bases; unmatched junction bases: 10. The germline gives CDR1 MDHEN, CDR2 SYDVKM. Study-level points and caveats: Ophthalmopathy got predicted by the model a median about six months before its onset.

This clonotype was counted ten times or more. Its antigen is unknown. This clonotype was sampled from a woman in her 30s with Graves' hyperthyroidism. Sequenced sample: blood. This chain joins TRBV28 and TRBJ2-7, with 7 bases fitting TRBD2. The CDR3 reads CASRLPGLLYEQYF. The CDR3 DNA reads as TGTGCCAGCCGTCTCCCGGGACTACTCTACGAGCAGTACTTC. The complete variable domain, with remaining parts taken from reference TRBV28 and TRBJ2-7, reads DVKVTQSSRYLVKRTGEKVFLECVQDMDHENMFWYRQDPGLGLRLIYFSYDVKMKEKGDIPEGYSVSREKKERFSLILESASTNQTSMYLCASRLPGLLYEQYFGPGTRLTVT.